The 10 T cell receptor beta chains below all came from one sample that was sequenced in a study of T-cell memory formation after mild COVID-19. MiXCR was run by TCRdb on the 5' RACE reads, yielding one entry per CDR3 protein. Of a few hundred thousand distinct CDR3 sequences in the sample, approximately 24% were seen once. Specimen: PBMCs or a T cell subset sorted from them (not recorded which). The receptors stem from an adult woman who had mild COVID-19 (a few samples of this study predate the infection). Cell type and time point are not known.

This clonotype was observed a few times. The rearrangement links TRBV5-1 to TRBJ1-6; TRBD1 might be the D (5 bases). CDR1 and CDR2 (germline): SGHRS, YFSETQ. The CDR3 length is 16 residues. Trimming pared 0 bases from V and 3 bases from J, leaving 10 bases between. CDR3 in DNA: TGCGCCAGCAGCTTGGGTGACAGTAACTATAATTCACCCCTCCACTTT. This translates into CASSLGDSNYNSPLHF.

The chain recombines TRBV21-1 with TRBJ2-1; the table's D call, TRBD1, was not checked against the DNA. TRBV21-1 is an annotated pseudogene. CDR3 length equals 16 residues. The CDR3 loop is CASSKTAGLAYNEQFF. In DNA, the CDR3 is TGTGCCAGCAGCAAAACGGCAGGGCTAGCCTACAATGAGCAGTTCTTC.

The sample holds a few counts of this clonotype. The chain links TRBV29-1 to TRBJ2-7, with 11 positions matching TRBD1. V lost 1 base to trimming and J lost 5 bases; unmatched junction nucleotides: 4. The V gene's germline CDR1 is SQVTM and CDR2 ANQGSEA. The CDR3 loop spans 14 amino acids. CDR3: CSVEGGQGVHEQYF. CDR3 coding DNA: TGCAGCGTTGAAGGGGGACAGGGGGTCCACGAGCAGTACTTC.

This clonotype appeared a few times. The chain links TRBV12-3 or TRBV12-4 to TRBJ2-7; tentatively, D is TRBD2 (6 bases). The V end lost 5 bases, the J end lost 3 bases, and 17 bases lay between the germline ends. This CDR3 region has 15 residues. The DNA of the CDR3 is TGTGCCAGCAGTCTGAACCCGGGACTTGGCTACGAGCAGTACTTC. Amino acids: CASSLNPGLGYEQYF.

The CDR3 loop reads CASRAQQGAGYTF. DNA for the CDR3: TGTGCCAGCAGAGCACAACAGGGGGCAGGCTACACCTTC. The rearrangement joins TRBV28 to TRBJ1-2, with 9 positions matching TRBD1. The CDR3 extends over 13 amino acids. Germline V gene lookup returns CDR1 MDHEN and CDR2 SYDVKM. The junction had 7 bases not matched to a gene; V was cut back by 6 bases and J by 8 bases.

With respect to this clonotype: A single base separates this from a much larger clone, so it may be a read error. The chain recombines TRBV28 with TRBJ2-7; 11 bases agree with TRBD1. The CDR3 has 14 amino acids. Germline trimming cut 6 bases from V and 3 bases from J; bases unmatched to any gene: 4. CDR1 and CDR2 (germline): MDHEN, SYDVKM. The CDR3 is CASRDRGRHYEQYF. In DNA, the CDR3 is TGTGCCAGCAGGGACAGGGGGCGCCACTACGAGCAGTACTTC.

The rearrangement uses TRBV12-3 or TRBV12-4 and TRBJ1-6; D gene unclear. CDR3 length: 13 amino acids. V lost 4 bases, J lost 10 bases, and 11 bases lay in between. CDR3 coding DNA: TGTGCCAGCAGTTCCTACGCTGGGTCACCCCTCCACTTT. The encoded protein is CASSSYAGSPLHF.

The chain combines TRBV7-9 with TRBJ2-3; D is uncertain. Germline V gene data show CDR1 as SEHNR and CDR2 as FQNEAQ (reference sequence). CDR3 size: 15 residues. Trimming stripped 2 bases from V and 0 bases from J, with 9 bases between. Written as DNA, the CDR3 is TGTGCCAGCAGCTTAAGGGCCAGCAGCACAGATACGCAGTATTTT. Protein sequence: CASSLRASSTDTQYF.

V is TRBV5-6 and J is TRBJ2-2; 9 bases line up with TRBD1. Germline CDR1 SGHDT, CDR2 YYEEEE. This CDR3 has 16 amino acids. The ends lost 0 bases at V and 6 bases at J; junction bases unmatched: 6. The CDR3 protein is CASSLGLGQGAGELFF. DNA for the CDR3: TGTGCCAGCAGCTTGGGTCTGGGACAGGGTGCCGGGGAGCTGTTTTTT.

This sequence joins TRBV7-6 and TRBJ1-1; a possible D gene is TRBD1 (6 bases). Germline values: CDR1 SGHVS, CDR2 FNYEAQ. The CDR3 totals 14 residues. The ends were cut back, 5 bases at V and 4 bases at J, with 14 bases in the middle. CDR3 residues: CASSTTGFGTEAFF. The CDR3 DNA sequence: TGTGCCAGCAGCACTACAGGGTTCGGCACTGAAGCTTTCTTT.